The next 18 T cell receptor beta chains were all read from a single sample in a study of cytomegalovirus exposure and HLA in healthy donors. Profiling relied on immunoSEQ multiplex PCR, and the TCRdb table lists in-frame clones only, not all of them. The sample holds under 200,000 clones; around nine tenths are singletons and the top ten take over 4%. Sequencing was done on a sample of PBMCs. All receptors come from a man between 18 and 29 years old in good health and CMV-seropositive.

The V call is TRBV5-5, the J call TRBJ2-3; 10 bases match TRBD1. CDR3 length equals 14 residues. V lost 2 bases, J lost 5 bases, and 2 bases stayed unmatched. Germline V CDR1 and CDR2: SGHKS, YYEKEE (reference sequence). CDR3 sequence reads: CASSFGTGVDTQYF. The CDR3 coding sequence is TGTGCCAGCAGCTTCGGGACAGGGGTAGATACGCAGTATTTT. The full variable domain, in which reference TRBV5-5 and TRBJ2-3 provide the parts outside the CDR3, is DAGVTQSPTHLIKTRGQQVTLRCSPISGHKSVSWYQQVLGQGPQFIFQYYEKEERGRGNFPDRFSARQFPNYSSELNVNALLLGDSALYLCASSFGTGVDTQYFGPGTRLTVL.

This chain links TRBV29-1 with TRBJ2-3; TRBD1 agrees at 8 bases. This CDR3 spans 13 amino acids. The germline CDR1 and CDR2 sequences are SQVTM and ANQGSEA. V lost 3 bases, J lost 3 bases, and 2 bases stayed unmatched. CDR3 sequence reads: CSVDTGGTDTQYF. For the CDR3, the DNA is TGCAGCGTTGATACAGGGGGGACAGATACGCAGTATTTT.

The V and J genes are TRBV6-8 and TRBJ1-3; 8 bases are a match to TRBD1. Germline V gene lookup returns CDR1 MNHGY and CDR2 SAAAGT. Trimming cost V 5 bases and J 0 bases; bases outside gene matches: 15. This CDR3 is built from 19 residues. The CDR3 DNA is TGTGCCAGCAGTACCGGGACAGGTGCTAAAACCAACTCTGGAAACACCATATATTTT. Residues: CASSTGTGAKTNSGNTIYF.

The rearrangement joins TRBV18 to TRBJ1-2; D call uncertain. Trimming cost V 1 base and J 2 bases, with 11 bases left between them. The CDR3 length is 15 residues. Germline V gene data show CDR1 as KGHSH and CDR2 as LQKENI. CDR3 DNA: TGTGCCAGCTCACCACGGAGGGATTTAAACTATGGCTACACCTTC. Encoded protein: CASSPRRDLNYGYTF.

The chain combines TRBV10-3 with TRBJ2-4, with 9 bases identical to TRBD1. The CDR3 length is 16 residues. V lost 0 bases and J lost 3; bases outside the gene matches: 3. Germline V CDR1 and CDR2: ENHRY, SYGVKD. The CDR3 protein is CAISESRTGVKNIQYF. CDR3 coding DNA: TGTGCCATCAGTGAGTCACGGACAGGGGTCAAAAACATTCAGTACTTC.

For the CDR3, the DNA is TGTGCCAGCAGCTTAGGTCGACAGGTAGGCAATGAGCAGTTCTTC. This codes for CASSLGRQVGNEQFF. The genes are TRBV11-3 and TRBJ2-1; maybe TRBD1 (6 bases). The CDR3 consists of 15 residues. Per the germline V gene, CDR1 is SGHNT and CDR2 is YENEEA. The ends were cut back, 1 base at V and 6 bases at J, with 13 bases in the middle. Using reference TRBV11-3 and TRBJ2-1 for the parts outside the CDR3, the full variable domain is EAGVVQSPRYKIIEKKQPVAFWCNPISGHNTLYWYLQNLGQGPELLIRYENEEAVDDSQLPKDRFSAERLKGVDSTLKIQPAELGDSAVYLCASSLGRQVGNEQFFGPGTRLTVL.

The chain couples TRBV28 to TRBJ2-1, with 9 bases aligning to TRBD1. CDR3 length: 15 residues. The germline V gene encodes CDR1 MDHEN and CDR2 SYDVKM. V was clipped by 2 bases and J by 2 bases; unmatched bases: 1. The CDR3 protein is CASSLGTGTYNEQFF. The CDR3 region has the DNA TGTGCCAGCAGTTTAGGGACAGGGACCTACAATGAGCAGTTCTTC.

The CDR3 DNA sequence: TGTGCCAGCTCACCACCAACGACAGGGTGGCCAAGAGAGCAGTACTTC. Translated, it gives CASSPPTTGWPREQYF. The rearrangement uses TRBV18 and TRBJ2-7, with 7 bases that match TRBD1. Germline V gene lookup returns CDR1 KGHSH and CDR2 LQKENI. This CDR3 spans 16 amino acids. V shed 0 bases and J 7 bases; nucleotides not matched to a gene: 12.

The chain uses TRBV5-4 and TRBJ2-7; 10 bases agree with TRBD2. CDR1 and CDR2 (germline): SGHNT, YYREEE (reference sequence). Losses at the gene ends were 0 bases for V and 4 bases for J; bases not matched to a gene: 7. The CDR3 consists of 16 residues. Written as DNA, the CDR3 is TGTGCCAGCAGCTTGGGCAGGACTAGCGGACGATACGAGCAGTACTTC. This translates into CASSLGRTSGRYEQYF.

V is TRBV5-5 and J is TRBJ2-5; D is possibly TRBD1 (6 bases). The CDR3 is 14 residues long. From germline, CDR1 is SGHKS and CDR2 YYEKEE (reference sequence). Trimming pared 2 bases from V and 1 base from J, leaving 9 bases between. CDR3 protein: CASSFLTGQETQYF. In DNA form, the CDR3 reads TGTGCCAGCAGCTTTTTGACAGGCCAAGAGACCCAGTACTTC. The whole variable domain, filled in from reference TRBV5-5 and TRBJ2-5, reads DAGVTQSPTHLIKTRGQQVTLRCSPISGHKSVSWYQQVLGQGPQFIFQYYEKEERGRGNFPDRFSARQFPNYSSELNVNALLLGDSALYLCASSFLTGQETQYFGPGTRLLVL.

The chain recombines TRBV7-3 with TRBJ2-1; TRBD2 matches 10 bases. The length of the CDR3 is 16 residues. V shed 5 bases and J 8 bases; nucleotides not matched to a gene: 12. Per germline, CDR1 SGHTA and CDR2 FQGTGA. The CDR3 loop reads CASSPTLAGSNHEQFF. CDR3 DNA: TGTGCCAGCAGCCCAACACTAGCGGGGAGTAACCATGAGCAGTTCTTC.

V usage is TRBV11-3 and J usage is TRBJ2-1; 9 bases are a match to TRBD2. Germline V gives CDR1 SGHNT, CDR2 YENEEA. The CDR3 runs to 15 residues. The ends lost 5 bases at V and 7 bases at J; junction bases unmatched: 9. CDR3 nucleotide sequence: TGTGCCAGCAGCACATTAGCGGGAGACTCGAATGAGCAGTTCTTC. Translation gives CASSTLAGDSNEQFF. Combining the CDR3 with reference TRBV11-3 and TRBJ2-1 gives the whole variable domain EAGVVQSPRYKIIEKKQPVAFWCNPISGHNTLYWYLQNLGQGPELLIRYENEEAVDDSQLPKDRFSAERLKGVDSTLKIQPAELGDSAVYLCASSTLAGDSNEQFFGPGTRLTVL.

The rearrangement joins TRBV7-2 to TRBJ2-7; TRBD2 is a possible D gene (5 bases). Germline V gene lookup returns CDR1 SGHTA and CDR2 FQGNSA. This CDR3 spans 13 amino acids. V was cut by 2 bases and J by 7 bases, with 12 bases left in between. The CDR3 here is CASSLRTPQEQYF. DNA of the CDR3: TGTGCCAGCAGCTTAAGGACTCCCCAGGAGCAGTACTTC.

In this sample, this clone turned up once. The rearrangement links TRBV29-1 to TRBJ2-1, with 13 bases that match TRBD2. V was pared by 8 bases and J by 0 bases, with 7 bases of the junction left unmatched. The CDR3 is 16 residues long. Germline loops: CDR1 SQVTM, CDR2 ANQGSEA. The DNA for the CDR3 is TGCAGCTCGGGACTAGCGGGAATGGGCTCCTACAATGAGCAGTTCTTC. Protein sequence: CSSGLAGMGSYNEQFF.

The CDR3 nucleotides read TGTGCCAGCAGCCCCCGACAGGGTGTAGGTAGTGAAGCTTTCTTT. Protein product: CASSPRQGVGSEAFF. The J gene is TRBJ1-1, the V gene TRBV7-8; 7 bases are a match to TRBD1. Looked up from germline, CDR1 is SGHVS and CDR2 is FQNEAQ. The V and J ends lost 5 bases and 7 bases, in that order; junction bases with no gene match: 13. The CDR3 loop spans 15 amino acids.

The J gene is TRBJ2-7, the V gene TRBV23-1, with 7 bases aligning to TRBD2. TRBV23-1 carries the ORF label, with uncertain function. There are 17 residues in the CDR3. V shed 0 bases, J shed 2 bases, and the junction held 10 bases outside the gene matches. CDR3 residues: CASSQSDGGSTPYEQYF. The CDR3 coding sequence is TGCGCCAGCAGTCAATCGGACGGCGGGAGCACCCCCTACGAGCAGTACTTC.

V is TRBV11-3 and J is TRBJ2-7, with 8 bases identical to TRBD1. This CDR3 spans 18 amino acids. V shed 4 bases and J 3 bases; nucleotides not matched to a gene: 17. CDR1 is SGHNT, CDR2 YENEEA, per germline. CDR3 loop: CASSSSYPGQGRFYEQYF. In DNA, the CDR3 is TGTGCCAGCAGCTCATCCTATCCCGGACAGGGTAGGTTCTACGAGCAGTACTTC.

This chain uses TRBV6-5 with TRBJ1-1; 8 bases fit TRBD1. The germline V gene encodes CDR1 MNHEY and CDR2 SVGAGI. The CDR3 is 13 amino acids. The ends lost 0 bases at V and 7 bases at J; junction bases unmatched: 1. CDR3 nucleotides: TGTGCCAGCAGTTACTCTGGACAGGGTGAAGCTTTCTTT. This codes for CASSYSGQGEAFF.